These 5 T cell receptor beta chains came from one sample sequenced in a study of shared clonotypes between healthy human individuals. Data came from immunoSEQ multiplex PCR; TCRdb stores just in-frame clones and leaves some out. Here the sample spans about 550,000 clones, 95% to 96% being singletons. As defined, naive CD8 cells were CD45RO-negative and positively selected for CCR7, with terminally differentiated effector memory CD45RA+ cells excluded. The sequencing input was naive CD8+ T cells sorted from blood. Receptors originate from a woman in her thirties in good health.

This rearrangement joins TRBV5-4 to TRBJ2-7; 8 nucleotides agree with TRBD1. Germline trimming cut 3 bases from V and 4 bases from J; bases unmatched to any gene: 12. Per germline, CDR1 SGHNT and CDR2 YYREEE (reference sequence). The CDR3 sequence is 16 residues long. CDR3 sequence (DNA): TGTGCCAGCAGCTCGGATCGGACAGGGTTGGGATACGAGCAGTACTTC. As protein: CASSSDRTGLGYEQYF. Full variable domain (remainder filled in from reference TRBV5-4 and TRBJ2-7): ETGVTQSPTHLIKTRGQQVTLRCSSQSGHNTVSWYQQALGQGPQFIFQYYREEENGRGNFPPRFSGLQFPNYSSELNVNALELDDSALYLCASSSDRTGLGYEQYFGPGTRLTVT.

The genes are TRBV6-1 and TRBJ2-5; D call uncertain. Trimming pared 7 bases from V and 5 bases from J, leaving 14 bases between. From germline, CDR1 is MNHNS and CDR2 SASEGT. The CDR3 covers 13 residues. CDR3 residues: CASINLRLETQYF. CDR3 bases: TGTGCCAGCATCAACCTCCGGTTGGAGACCCAGTACTTC.

The chain combines TRBV7-2 with TRBJ2-7, with 7 bases lining up with TRBD2. This CDR3 comprises 15 residues. The germline CDR1 and CDR2 sequences are SGHTA and FQGNSA. V lost 1 base and J lost 5; bases outside the gene matches: 8. This chain's CDR3 is CASSLGGSVVNEQYF. The CDR3 DNA follows: TGTGCCAGCAGCTTAGGCGGGAGTGTTGTGAACGAGCAGTACTTC.

This clone was picked up a small number of times. The chain recombines TRBV13 with TRBJ2-2; D is undetermined. The CDR3 runs 11 residues. From germline, CDR1 is PRHDT and CDR2 FYEKMQ (reference sequence). Trimming removed 8 bases from V and 5 bases from J, with 6 bases in between. CDR3 DNA sequence: TGTGCCAGCGGGGAAACCGGGGAGCTGTTTTTT. This codes for CASGETGELFF.

V usage is TRBV9 and J usage is TRBJ2-1, with D perhaps TRBD2 (6 bases). V lost 3 bases, J lost 0 bases, and 10 bases lay in between. This CDR3 is built from 15 residues. Germline CDR1 SGDLS, CDR2 YYNGEE. CDR3 DNA: TGTGCCAGCAGCGAGAAGACTAGCTCCTACAATGAGCAGTTCTTC. Translating gives CASSEKTSSYNEQFF.